One and the same sample provided the 12 T cell receptor beta chains below, sequenced in a study of OX40 agonist ivuxolimab in advanced cancers. Library creation used the immunoSEQ multiplex PCR assay. As stored in TCRdb, this immuneACCESS dataset retains in-frame rearrangements with V and J assigned. A fraction of the clones does not appear; measured against another copy, unresolved V genes explain less than half of the discrepancy, and the remainder lacks a known reason. The sample data list approximately 70,000 clones, and roughly 90% of these were observed just once. Clones ranked in the top ten supply about 8.2% of the sample. The source was CD4+ or CD8+ T cells sorted from blood, collected in a trial of the OX40 agonist ivuxolimab. The receptors come from an adult with an advanced solid tumor such as melanoma, head and neck, liver or kidney cancer.

This sequence joins TRBV5-6 and TRBJ2-5; 8 bases are a match to TRBD1. The CDR3 contains 14 residues. Unmatched junction bases numbered 6, after V lost 3 bases and J lost 5 bases. CDR1 is SGHDT, CDR2 YYEEEE, per germline. CDR3 bases: TGTGCCAGCAGCTCGGACAGGGTGCGGGAGACCCAGTACTTC. This encodes CASSSDRVRETQYF. The full variable domain, in which reference TRBV5-6 and TRBJ2-5 provide the parts outside the CDR3, is DAGVTQSPTHLIKTRGQQVTLRCSPKSGHDTVSWYQQALGQGPQFIFQYYEEEERQRGNFPDRFSGHQFPNYSSELNVNALLLGDSALYLCASSSDRVRETQYFGPGTRLLVL.

V gene TRBV6-6 combines with J gene TRBJ2-2; the D gene is possibly TRBD1 (6 bases). The CDR3 is 14 amino acids. Between the trimmed V and J ends, which lost 6 bases and 1 base, there was a span of 9 bases. The V gene's germline CDR1 is MNHNY and CDR2 SVGAGI (reference sequence). As DNA, the CDR3 is TGTGCCAGCAGCCCGGACAGGAACACCGGGGAGCTGTTTTTT. Its protein is CASSPDRNTGELFF.

The V gene is TRBV7-2, the J gene TRBJ1-1, with D maybe TRBD1 (6 bases). Trimming removed 5 bases from V and 5 bases from J, with 21 bases in between. Germline V gene sequence: CDR1 SGHTA, CDR2 FQGNSA. The CDR3 has 16 residues. This chain's CDR3 is CASSPRGAKLETEAFF. DNA for the CDR3: TGTGCCAGCAGCCCTCGGGGGGCTAAATTGGAGACTGAAGCTTTCTTT.

In its sample, this clone was seen a few times. CDR3 bases: TGTGCCAGCACCCTAACAGGGTCCGGGGAGCTGTTTTTT. It yields the protein CASTLTGSGELFF. The J gene is TRBJ2-2, the V gene TRBV28; TRBD1 might be the D (6 bases). CDR3 length: 13 amino acids. Looked up from germline, CDR1 is MDHEN and CDR2 is SYDVKM. The V end lost 7 bases, the J end lost 6 bases, and 12 bases lay between the germline ends.

This sequence joins TRBV7-2 and TRBJ1-4; TRBD1 aligns across 10 bases. The trim removed 5 bases at V and 14 bases at J, leaving 11 bases unmatched. This CDR3 is 14 amino acids long. Germline lookup yields CDR1 SGHTA and CDR2 FQGNSA. The CDR3 DNA reads TGTGCCAGCAGCCCAGGGACAGGGGCTCCCATGCTGTTTTTT. This codes for CASSPGTGAPMLFF.

The chain joins TRBV7-9 to TRBJ1-4; the match to TRBD1 covers 10 bases. From germline, CDR1 is SEHNR and CDR2 FQNEAQ (reference sequence). CDR3 length: 16 residues. V lost 4 bases and J lost 1; bases outside the gene matches: 3. CDR3 bases: TGTGCCAGCAGCTCCAGGGACAGGGGAACTAATGAAAAACTGTTTTTT. Its protein product is CASSSRDRGTNEKLFF.

V is TRBV18 and J is TRBJ1-6; D is ambiguous. The germline gives CDR1 KGHSH, CDR2 LQKENI. The length of the CDR3 is 16 residues. With 3 bases removed from V and 9 bases from J, the gap between germline ends came to 18 bases. CDR3 region: CASSPADSRASSPLHF. The CDR3 coding sequence is TGTGCCAGCTCACCTGCGGATAGCAGAGCGTCTTCACCCCTCCACTTT.

The J gene is TRBJ1-4, the V gene TRBV7-9, with D hard to call. V was cut by 5 bases and J by 3 bases, with 10 bases left in between. Germline assignment: CDR1 SEHNR and CDR2 FQNEAQ (reference sequence). This CDR3 spans 14 amino acids. For the CDR3, the DNA is TGTGCCAGCAGCGCGACGTTCGCTAATGAAAAACTGTTTTTT. Translated: CASSATFANEKLFF.

This rearrangement joins TRBV11-3 to TRBJ2-5; tentative D call: TRBD1 (6 bases). The CDR3 contains 18 residues. CDR1 is SGHNT, CDR2 YENEEA, per germline. Between the trimmed V and J ends, which lost 5 bases and 2 bases, there was a span of 24 bases. The CDR3 nucleotides are TGTGCCAGCAGCCCAGGGGACCGGGCAGGGAGCCCACAAGAGACCCAGTACTTC. This translates into CASSPGDRAGSPQETQYF.

The chain couples TRBV2 to TRBJ2-2; D perhaps matches TRBD1 (5 bases). Trimming removed 7 bases at V and 8 bases at J, with 11 bases between. The CDR3 is made up of 12 amino acids. The germline CDR1 and CDR2 sequences are SNHLY and FYNNEI. This CDR3 reads CASTLRDGELFF. The CDR3 nucleotides read TGTGCCAGCACGCTCAGGGATGGGGAGCTGTTTTTT.

The table lists this clone with a count of one. This rearrangement joins TRBV2 to TRBJ2-1; no clear D. The CDR3 sequence is 11 residues long. The germline V gene has CDR1 SNHLY and CDR2 FYNNEI. Trimming left V 3 bases short and J 16 bases short, with 13 bases between. As DNA, the CDR3 is TGTGCCAGCAGTGAGGTTTCCGAGGTATTCTTC. Its protein is CASSEVSEVFF.

The V gene is TRBV5-1, the J gene TRBJ1-1; a weak D match, TRBD1 (5 bases). Trimming removed 1 base from V and 5 bases from J, with 18 bases in between. This CDR3 region has 16 residues. Germline CDR1 is SGHRS and CDR2 is YFSETQ. CDR3 nucleotides: TGCGCCAGCAGCTTGACGGGGGGAATTGTTGCGACTGAAGCTTTCTTT. It specifies CASSLTGGIVATEAFF.